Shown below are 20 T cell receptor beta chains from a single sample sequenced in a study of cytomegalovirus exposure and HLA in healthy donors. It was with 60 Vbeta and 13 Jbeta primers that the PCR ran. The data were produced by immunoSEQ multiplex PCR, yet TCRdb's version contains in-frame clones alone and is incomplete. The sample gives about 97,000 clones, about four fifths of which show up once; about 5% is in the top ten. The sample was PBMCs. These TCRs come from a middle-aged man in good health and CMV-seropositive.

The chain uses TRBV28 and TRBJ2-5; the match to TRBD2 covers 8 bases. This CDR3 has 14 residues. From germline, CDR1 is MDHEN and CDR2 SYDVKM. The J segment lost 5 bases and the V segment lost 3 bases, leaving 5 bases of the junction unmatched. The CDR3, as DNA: TGTGCCAGCAGTTTCTCGGGAGGGCGTGAGACCCAGTACTTC. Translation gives CASSFSGGRETQYF. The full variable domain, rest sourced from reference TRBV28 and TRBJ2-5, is DVKVTQSSRYLVKRTGEKVFLECVQDMDHENMFWYRQDPGLGLRLIYFSYDVKMKEKGDIPEGYSVSREKKERFSLILESASTNQTSMYLCASSFSGGRETQYFGPGTRLLVL.

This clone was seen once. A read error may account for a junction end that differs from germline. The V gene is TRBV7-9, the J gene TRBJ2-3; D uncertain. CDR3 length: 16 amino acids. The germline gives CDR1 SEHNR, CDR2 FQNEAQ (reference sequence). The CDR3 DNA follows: TGTTCCAGCAGCTTGAACCCCCGTCCTACCGCGGATACGCAGTATTTT. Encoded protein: CSSSLNPRPTADTQYF.

The CDR3 spells CASSPGLPEAFF. Here the CDR3 DNA reads TGTGCCAGCAGCCCCGGACTCCCTGAAGCTTTCTTT. The J gene is TRBJ1-1, the V gene TRBV7-6; D gene unclear. The CDR3 spans 12 residues. V lost 5 bases, J lost 6 bases, and 10 bases lay in between. The germline gives CDR1 SGHVS, CDR2 FNYEAQ. Complete variable domain (other parts from reference TRBV7-6 and TRBJ1-1): GAGVSQSPRYKVTKRGQDVALRCDPISGHVSLYWYRQALGQGPEFLTYFNYEAQQDKSGLPNDRFSAERPEGSISTLTIQRTEQRDSAMYRCASSPGLPEAFFGQGTRLTVV.

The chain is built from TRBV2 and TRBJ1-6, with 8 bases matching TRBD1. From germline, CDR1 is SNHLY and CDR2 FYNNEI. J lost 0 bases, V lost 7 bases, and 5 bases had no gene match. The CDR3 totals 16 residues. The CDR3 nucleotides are TGTGCCAGCACCCGGGACAGGATCTCCTATAATTCACCCCTCCACTTT. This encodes CASTRDRISYNSPLHF.

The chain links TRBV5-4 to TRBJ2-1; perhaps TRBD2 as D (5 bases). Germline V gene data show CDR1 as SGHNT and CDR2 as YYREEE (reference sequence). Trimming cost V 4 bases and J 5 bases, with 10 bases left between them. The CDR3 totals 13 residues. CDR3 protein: CASSTGLHNEQFF. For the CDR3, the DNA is TGTGCCAGCAGCACCGGACTGCACAATGAGCAGTTCTTC.

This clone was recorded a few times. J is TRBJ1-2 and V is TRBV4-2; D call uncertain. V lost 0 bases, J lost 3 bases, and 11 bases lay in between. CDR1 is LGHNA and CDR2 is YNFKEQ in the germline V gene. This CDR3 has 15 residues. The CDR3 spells CASSQDVWQDYGYTF. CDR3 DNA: TGTGCCAGCAGCCAAGATGTTTGGCAGGACTATGGCTACACCTTC.

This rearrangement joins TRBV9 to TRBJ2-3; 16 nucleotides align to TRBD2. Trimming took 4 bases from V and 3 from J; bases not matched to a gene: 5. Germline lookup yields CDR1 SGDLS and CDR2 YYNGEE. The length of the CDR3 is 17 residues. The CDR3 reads CASSLGTSGRVTDTQYF. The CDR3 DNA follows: TGTGCCAGCAGCCTGGGGACTAGCGGGAGGGTTACAGATACGCAGTATTTT.

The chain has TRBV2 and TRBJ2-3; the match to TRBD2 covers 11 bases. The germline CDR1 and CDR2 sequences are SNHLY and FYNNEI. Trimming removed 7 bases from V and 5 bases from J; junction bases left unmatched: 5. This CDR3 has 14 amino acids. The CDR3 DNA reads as TGTGCCAGCACTACAGGACTAGCGGGAGATACGCAGTATTTT. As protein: CASTTGLAGDTQYF.

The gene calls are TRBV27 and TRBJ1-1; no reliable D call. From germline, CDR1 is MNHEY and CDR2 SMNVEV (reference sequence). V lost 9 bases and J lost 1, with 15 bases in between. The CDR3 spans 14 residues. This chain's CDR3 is CASGPSGSNTEAFF. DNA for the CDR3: TGTGCCAGTGGGCCCTCGGGGTCGAACACTGAAGCTTTCTTT.

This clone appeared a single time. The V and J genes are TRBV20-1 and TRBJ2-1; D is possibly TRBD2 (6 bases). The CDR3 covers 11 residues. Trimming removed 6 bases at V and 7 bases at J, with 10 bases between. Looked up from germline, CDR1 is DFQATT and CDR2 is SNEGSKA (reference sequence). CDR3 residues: CSAGGWNEQFF. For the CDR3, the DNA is TGCAGTGCCGGGGGTTGGAATGAGCAGTTCTTC.

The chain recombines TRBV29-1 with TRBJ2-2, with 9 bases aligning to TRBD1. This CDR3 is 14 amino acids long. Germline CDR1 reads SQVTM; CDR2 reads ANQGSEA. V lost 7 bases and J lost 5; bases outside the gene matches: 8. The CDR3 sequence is CSAPGQGLTGELFF. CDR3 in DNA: TGCAGCGCCCCGGGACAGGGATTAACCGGGGAGCTGTTTTTT.

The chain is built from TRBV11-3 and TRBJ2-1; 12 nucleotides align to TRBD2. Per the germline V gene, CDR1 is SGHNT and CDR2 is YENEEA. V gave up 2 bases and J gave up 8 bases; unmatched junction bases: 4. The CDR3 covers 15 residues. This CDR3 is CASSLLAGGPHEQFF. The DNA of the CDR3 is TGTGCCAGCAGCTTACTAGCGGGAGGGCCGCATGAGCAGTTCTTC.

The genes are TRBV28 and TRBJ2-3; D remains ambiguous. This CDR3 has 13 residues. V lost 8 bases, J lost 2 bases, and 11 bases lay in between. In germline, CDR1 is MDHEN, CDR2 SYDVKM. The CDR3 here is CASAHGDTDTQYF. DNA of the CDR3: TGTGCCAGCGCTCATGGAGACACAGATACGCAGTATTTT.

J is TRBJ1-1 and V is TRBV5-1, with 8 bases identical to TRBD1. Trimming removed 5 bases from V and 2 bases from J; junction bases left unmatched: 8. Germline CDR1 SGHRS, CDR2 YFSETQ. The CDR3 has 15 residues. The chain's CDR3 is CASSSRTGTNTEAFF. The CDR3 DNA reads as TGCGCCAGCAGTTCCAGGACAGGGACCAACACTGAAGCTTTCTTT.

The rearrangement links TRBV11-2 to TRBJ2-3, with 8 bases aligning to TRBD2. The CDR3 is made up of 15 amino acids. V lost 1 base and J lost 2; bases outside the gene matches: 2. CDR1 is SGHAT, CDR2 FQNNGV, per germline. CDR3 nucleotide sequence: TGTGCCAGCAGCTTAGCGGGAGGGGTCACAGATACGCAGTATTTT. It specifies CASSLAGGVTDTQYF.

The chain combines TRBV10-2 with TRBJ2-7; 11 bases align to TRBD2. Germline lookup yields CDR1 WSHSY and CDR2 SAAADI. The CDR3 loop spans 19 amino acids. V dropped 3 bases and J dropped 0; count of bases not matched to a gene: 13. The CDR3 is CASSDLGLAGTRSSYEQYF. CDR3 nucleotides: TGCGCCAGCAGTGATCTCGGACTAGCGGGTACTAGGAGCTCCTACGAGCAGTACTTC.

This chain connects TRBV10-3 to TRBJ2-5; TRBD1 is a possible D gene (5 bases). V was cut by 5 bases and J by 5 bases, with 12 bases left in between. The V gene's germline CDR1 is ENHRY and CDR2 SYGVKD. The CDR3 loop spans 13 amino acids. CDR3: CAISPDSVETQYF. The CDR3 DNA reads TGTGCCATCAGTCCCGACAGTGTGGAGACCCAGTACTTC.

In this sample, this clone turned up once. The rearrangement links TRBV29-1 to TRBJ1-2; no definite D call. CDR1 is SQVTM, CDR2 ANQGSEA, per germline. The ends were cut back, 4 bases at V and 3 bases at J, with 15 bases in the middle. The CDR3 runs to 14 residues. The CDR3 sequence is CSVASPDGDYGYTF. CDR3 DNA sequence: TGCAGCGTTGCGAGCCCCGACGGGGACTATGGCTACACCTTC.

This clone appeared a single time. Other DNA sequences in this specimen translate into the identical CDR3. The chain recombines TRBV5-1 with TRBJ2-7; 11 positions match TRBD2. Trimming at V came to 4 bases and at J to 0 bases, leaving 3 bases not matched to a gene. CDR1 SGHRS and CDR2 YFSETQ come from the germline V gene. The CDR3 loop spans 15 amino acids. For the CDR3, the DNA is TGCGCCAGCAGCGCCCTAGCGGGAGGCTCCTACGAGCAGTACTTC. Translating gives CASSALAGGSYEQYF.

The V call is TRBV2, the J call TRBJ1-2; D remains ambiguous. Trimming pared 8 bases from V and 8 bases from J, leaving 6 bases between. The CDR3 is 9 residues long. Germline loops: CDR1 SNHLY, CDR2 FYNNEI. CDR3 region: CASGGGYTF. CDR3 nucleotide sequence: TGTGCCAGCGGAGGGGGCTACACCTTC.